This T cell receptor (beta chain) was sequenced in a study of blood T cell repertoires in COVID-19 (dated by TCRdb to about 2020). At the level of the whole study: The collaborator samples originated in the United States, Italy and Spain and spanned the acute and convalescent phases of COVID-19. The material from the prospective study consisted of cDNA or gDNA derived from T cells, B-cell-depleted T cells, or PBMCs. Subjects who had been exposed to COVID-19, were actively infected with it, or had recovered from it provided the deeply sampled blood TCRbeta repertoires that made up the dataset. The repertoires were released in a freely available public database intended as a resource for research on the immune response to SARS-CoV-2. Samples were obtained from the ongoing ImmuneRACE study (first 160 participants) and from over 1,000 subjects provided by 6 global collaborators. Sample metadata almost always included a de-identified subject ID, COVID-19 status, age in years and sex. Where available, HLA class I and class II types were obtained from metadata supplied by the sample provider rather than from assay-based typing. Overall study outcomes, separate from this receptor: Clinical and demographic metadata were provided uncurated, with the amount varying by source and participant.

Participants in the prospective study were enrolled through a virtual design, were aged roughly 18 to 100 years, and lived in roughly 24 United States geographic areas. In the prospective study, cohorts were assigned on the basis of participant-reported clinical history obtained from a screening survey and a study questionnaire. For ImmuneRACE Cohort 3, a participant was defined as recovered based on two consecutive negative NP/OP PCR tests, clearance by a healthcare professional, or resolution of symptoms. In the prospective study, whole blood, serum and a nasopharyngeal or oropharyngeal swab were collected from each participant by mobile phlebotomists. Prospective study participants could optionally give additional blood draws and questionnaires over an approximately 2-month period. Before DNA extraction, blood samples from the prospective study were shipped at room temperature or frozen. With regard to this clone: Its antigen is still unknown. No base qualities exist here, and no much larger clone lies one base off it.

The immunoSEQ Assay, a bias-controlled multiplex PCR, was used to amplify TCRbeta CDR3 regions from genomic DNA. In the authors' own workflow: Within the assay, amplification of reference gene primers was used to estimate how many nucleated cells each sample contained. To quantify the absolute abundance of each unique TCRbeta CDR3 rearrangement, sequence reads were collapsed and filtered. For each sample, productive Simpson clonality was calculated by taking the square root of Simpson's diversity index across productive rearrangements. TCRdb provides this immuneACCESS table in a form limited to in-frame rearrangements. Some clones are lacking; in checked studies, under half of them reflect an unresolved V gene, and why the rest are absent is not known. D and trimming come from the DNA, and the V and J calls and clone size come from that table. This sample has 240,000 or so clones in its table, and roughly 88% of those were observed once. Approximately 2% of the sample comes from the top ten.

This TCR was sampled from a woman aged 45-59 years who had recovered from COVID-19. The material sequenced was PBMCs or T cells enriched from blood (not recorded which).

Here the CDR3 is given as CASSQSPGGLNEKLFF. The nucleotide sequence reads TGCGCCAGCAGCCAATCACCAGGGGGCCTCAATGAAAAACTGTTTTTT. The chain is made from TRBV5-1 and TRBJ1-4, with 8 bases matching TRBD1. From the cysteine up to the phenylalanine, the CDR3 has a length of 16 residues. Kept here is only the CDR3 DNA, which spans 48 bases and is read in frame from base 1. The germline V and J ends show losses of 4 bases and 5 bases respectively, and no gene match explains 10 bases of the junction. CDR1 SGHRS and CDR2 YFSETQ were looked up in the germline V gene.